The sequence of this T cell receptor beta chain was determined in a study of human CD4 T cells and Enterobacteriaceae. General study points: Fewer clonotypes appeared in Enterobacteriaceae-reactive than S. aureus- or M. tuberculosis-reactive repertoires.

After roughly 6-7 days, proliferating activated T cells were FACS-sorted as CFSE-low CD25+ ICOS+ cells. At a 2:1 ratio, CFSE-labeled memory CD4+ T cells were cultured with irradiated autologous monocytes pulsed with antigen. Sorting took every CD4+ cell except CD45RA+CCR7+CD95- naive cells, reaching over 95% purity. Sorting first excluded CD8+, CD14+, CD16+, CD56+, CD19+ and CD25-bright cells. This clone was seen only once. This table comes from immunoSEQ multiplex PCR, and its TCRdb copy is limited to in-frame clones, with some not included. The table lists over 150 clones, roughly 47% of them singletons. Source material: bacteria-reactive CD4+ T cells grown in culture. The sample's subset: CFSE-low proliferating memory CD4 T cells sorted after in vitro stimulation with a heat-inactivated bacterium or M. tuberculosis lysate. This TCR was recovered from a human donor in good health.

The CDR3 coding sequence is TGTGCCAGCAGCCCACAGGGGTTGGGCACCGGGGAGCTGTTTTTT. Amino acids: CASSPQGLGTGELFF. The chain recombines TRBV5-8 with TRBJ2-2, with TRBD1 identical over 7 bases. V was clipped by 4 bases and J by 4 bases; unmatched bases: 7. Germline-derived CDR1 and CDR2 are SGHTS and YDEGEE. The CDR3 runs 15 residues.